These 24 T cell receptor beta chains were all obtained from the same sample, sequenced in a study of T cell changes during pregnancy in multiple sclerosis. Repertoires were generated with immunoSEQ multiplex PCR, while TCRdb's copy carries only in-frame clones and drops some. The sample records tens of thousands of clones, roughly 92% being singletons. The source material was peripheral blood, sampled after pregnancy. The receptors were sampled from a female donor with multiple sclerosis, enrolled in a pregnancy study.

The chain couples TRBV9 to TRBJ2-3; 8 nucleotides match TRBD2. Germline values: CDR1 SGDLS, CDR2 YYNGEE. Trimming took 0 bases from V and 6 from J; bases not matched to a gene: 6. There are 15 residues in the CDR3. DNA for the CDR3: TGTGCCAGCAGCGTAGCGGGGGGGCCGGGGGATACGCAGTATTTT. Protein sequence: CASSVAGGPGDTQYF.

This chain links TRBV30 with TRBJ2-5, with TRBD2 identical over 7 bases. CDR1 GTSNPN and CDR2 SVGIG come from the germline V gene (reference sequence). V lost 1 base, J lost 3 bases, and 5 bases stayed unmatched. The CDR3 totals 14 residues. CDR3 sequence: CAWSGTSRKETQYF. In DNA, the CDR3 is TGTGCCTGGAGTGGGACTAGTCGAAAAGAGACCCAGTACTTC.

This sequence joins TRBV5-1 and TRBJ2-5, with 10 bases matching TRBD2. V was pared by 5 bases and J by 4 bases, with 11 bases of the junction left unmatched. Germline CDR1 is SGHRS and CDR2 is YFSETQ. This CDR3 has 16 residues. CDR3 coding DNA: TGCGCCAGCAGAACCGCAGCGGGGGGGCCGGGAGAGACCCAGTACTTC. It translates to CASRTAAGGPGETQYF.

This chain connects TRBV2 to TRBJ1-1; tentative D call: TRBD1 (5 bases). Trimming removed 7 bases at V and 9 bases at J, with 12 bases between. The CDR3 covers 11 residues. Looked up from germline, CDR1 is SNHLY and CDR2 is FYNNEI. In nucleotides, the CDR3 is TGTGCCAGCAAGTCGGACATTAAAGCTTTCTTT. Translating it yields CASKSDIKAFF.

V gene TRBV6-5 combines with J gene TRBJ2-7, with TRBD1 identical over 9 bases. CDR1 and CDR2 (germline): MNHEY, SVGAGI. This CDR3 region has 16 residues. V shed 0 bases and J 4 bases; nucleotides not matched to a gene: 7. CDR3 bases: TGTGCCAGCAGTTACTCGAAGGACAGGGGCTCTTACGAGCAGTACTTC. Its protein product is CASSYSKDRGSYEQYF.

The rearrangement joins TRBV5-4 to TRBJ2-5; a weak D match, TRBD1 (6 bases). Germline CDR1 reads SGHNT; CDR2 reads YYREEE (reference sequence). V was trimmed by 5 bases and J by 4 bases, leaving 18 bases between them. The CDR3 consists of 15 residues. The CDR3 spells CASSKAQGKGETQYF. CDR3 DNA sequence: TGTGCCAGCAGTAAGGCACAGGGAAAGGGAGAGACCCAGTACTTC.

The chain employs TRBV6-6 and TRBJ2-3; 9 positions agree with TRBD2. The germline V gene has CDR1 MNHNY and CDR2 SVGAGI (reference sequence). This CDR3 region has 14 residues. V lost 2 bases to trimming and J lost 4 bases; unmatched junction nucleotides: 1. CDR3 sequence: CASSYGGGADTQYF. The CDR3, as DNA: TGTGCCAGCAGTTACGGCGGGGGGGCAGATACGCAGTATTTT.

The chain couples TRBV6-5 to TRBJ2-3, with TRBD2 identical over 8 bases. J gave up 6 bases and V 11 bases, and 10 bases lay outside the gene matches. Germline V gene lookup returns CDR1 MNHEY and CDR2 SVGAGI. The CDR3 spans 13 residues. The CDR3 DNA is TGTGCCTCCCTCGGGGGGGGAGGGGATACGCAGTATTTT. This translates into CASLGGGGDTQYF.

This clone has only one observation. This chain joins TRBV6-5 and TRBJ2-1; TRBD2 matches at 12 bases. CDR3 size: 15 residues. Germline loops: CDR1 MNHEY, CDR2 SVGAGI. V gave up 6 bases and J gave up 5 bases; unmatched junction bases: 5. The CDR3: CASRRGLAGNNEQFF. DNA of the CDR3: TGTGCCAGCAGACGCGGACTAGCGGGAAACAATGAGCAGTTCTTC.

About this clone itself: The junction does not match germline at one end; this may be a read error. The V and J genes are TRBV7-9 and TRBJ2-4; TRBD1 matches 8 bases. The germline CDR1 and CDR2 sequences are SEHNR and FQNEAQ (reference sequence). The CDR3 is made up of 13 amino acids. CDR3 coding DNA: TGTGCCAGCAGCTCCATGGCCGGACAGGGTGGAGACTTC. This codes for CASSSMAGQGGDF.

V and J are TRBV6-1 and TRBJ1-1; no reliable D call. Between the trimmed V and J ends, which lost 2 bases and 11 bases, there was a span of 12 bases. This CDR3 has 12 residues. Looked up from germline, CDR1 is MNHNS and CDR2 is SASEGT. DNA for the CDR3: TGTGCCAGCAGTGAAACAGTGATTGGGGCTTTCTTT. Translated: CASSETVIGAFF.

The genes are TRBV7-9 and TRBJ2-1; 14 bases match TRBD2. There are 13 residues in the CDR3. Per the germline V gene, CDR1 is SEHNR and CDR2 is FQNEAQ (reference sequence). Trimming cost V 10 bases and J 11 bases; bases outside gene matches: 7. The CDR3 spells CAKDGTSGSQQFF. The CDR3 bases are TGTGCCAAAGACGGGACTAGCGGGAGTCAGCAGTTCTTC.

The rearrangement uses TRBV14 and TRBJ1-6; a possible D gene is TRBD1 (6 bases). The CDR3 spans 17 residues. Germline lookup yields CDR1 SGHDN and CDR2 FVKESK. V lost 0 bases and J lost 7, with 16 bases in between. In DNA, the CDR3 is TGTGCCAGCAGCCAAGATTTAAGGGGCCAGGGGAATTCACCCCTCCACTTT. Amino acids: CASSQDLRGQGNSPLHF.

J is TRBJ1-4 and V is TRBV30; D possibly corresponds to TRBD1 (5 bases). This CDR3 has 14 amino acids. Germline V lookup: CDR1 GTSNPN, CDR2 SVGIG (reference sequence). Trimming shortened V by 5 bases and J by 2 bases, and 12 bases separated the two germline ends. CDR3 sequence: CAWGRGVTNEKLFF. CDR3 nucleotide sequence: TGTGCCTGGGGAAGGGGCGTTACTAATGAAAAACTGTTTTTT.

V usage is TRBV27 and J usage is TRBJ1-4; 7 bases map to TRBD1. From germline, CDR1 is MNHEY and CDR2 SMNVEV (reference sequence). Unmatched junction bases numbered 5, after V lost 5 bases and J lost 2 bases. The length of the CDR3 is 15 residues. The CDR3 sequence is CASSPDRRTNEKLFF. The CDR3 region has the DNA TGTGCCAGCAGTCCGGACAGGCGGACTAATGAAAAACTGTTTTTT.

The CDR3 spells CASSVGTSGYEQYF. The CDR3 DNA sequence: TGTGCCAGCAGCGTCGGGACTAGCGGCTACGAGCAGTACTTC. J is TRBJ2-7 and V is TRBV9; 11 nucleotides line up with TRBD2. Germline loops: CDR1 SGDLS, CDR2 YYNGEE. This CDR3 has 14 residues. The trim removed 2 bases at V and 3 bases at J, leaving 1 base unmatched.

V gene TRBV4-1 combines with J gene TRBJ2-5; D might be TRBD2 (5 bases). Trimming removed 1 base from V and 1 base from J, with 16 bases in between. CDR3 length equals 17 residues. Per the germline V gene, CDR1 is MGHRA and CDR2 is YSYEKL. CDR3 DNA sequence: TGCGCCAGCAGCCAAGGCCTATCCATGGGAGTCCAAGAGACCCAGTACTTC. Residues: CASSQGLSMGVQETQYF.

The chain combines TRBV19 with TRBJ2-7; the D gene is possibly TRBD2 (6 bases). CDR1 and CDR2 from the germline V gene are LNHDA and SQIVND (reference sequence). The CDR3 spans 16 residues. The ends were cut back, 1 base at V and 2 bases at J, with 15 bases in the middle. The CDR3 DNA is TGTGCCAGTAGTATAGCCCTAGCGAGATTTCCCTACGAGCAGTACTTC. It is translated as CASSIALARFPYEQYF.

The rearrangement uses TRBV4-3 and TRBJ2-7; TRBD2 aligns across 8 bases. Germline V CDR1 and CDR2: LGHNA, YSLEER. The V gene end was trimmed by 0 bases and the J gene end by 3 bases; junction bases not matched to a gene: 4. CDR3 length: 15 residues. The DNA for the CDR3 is TGCGCCAGCAGCCAAGATACCGGGAGGGACTACGAGCAGTACTTC. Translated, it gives CASSQDTGRDYEQYF.

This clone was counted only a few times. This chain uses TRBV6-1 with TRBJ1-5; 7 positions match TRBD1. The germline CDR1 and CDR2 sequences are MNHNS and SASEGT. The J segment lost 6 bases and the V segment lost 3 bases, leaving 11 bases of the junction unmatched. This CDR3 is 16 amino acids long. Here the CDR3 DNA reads TGTGCCAGCAGTGACAGACAGGGAGATACGGCTCAGCCCCAGCATTTT. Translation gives CASSDRQGDTAQPQHF.

CDR3 loop: CASRTGDPYEQYF. As DNA, the CDR3 is TGTGCCAGCCGGACAGGGGACCCCTACGAGCAGTACTTC. This rearrangement joins TRBV6-5 to TRBJ2-7; the match to TRBD1 covers 9 bases. CDR3 length: 13 residues. Germline values: CDR1 MNHEY, CDR2 SVGAGI. The trim removed 8 bases at V and 2 bases at J, leaving 4 bases unmatched.

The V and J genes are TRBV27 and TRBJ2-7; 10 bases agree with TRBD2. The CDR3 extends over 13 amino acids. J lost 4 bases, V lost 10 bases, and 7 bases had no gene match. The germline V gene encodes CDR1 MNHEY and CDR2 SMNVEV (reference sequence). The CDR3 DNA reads TGTGCCACCGCTAGCGGGAGAGGGTACGAGCAGTACTTC. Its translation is CATASGRGYEQYF.

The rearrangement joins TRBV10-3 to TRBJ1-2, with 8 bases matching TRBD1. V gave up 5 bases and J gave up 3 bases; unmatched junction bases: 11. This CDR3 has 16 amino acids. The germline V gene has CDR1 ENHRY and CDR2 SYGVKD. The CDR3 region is CAISKTGALADYGYTF. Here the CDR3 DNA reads TGTGCCATCAGTAAGACAGGGGCCCTCGCAGACTATGGCTACACCTTC.

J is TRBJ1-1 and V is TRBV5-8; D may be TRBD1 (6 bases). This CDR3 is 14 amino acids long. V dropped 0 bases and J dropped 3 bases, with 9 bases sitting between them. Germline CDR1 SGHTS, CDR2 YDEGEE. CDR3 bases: TGTGCCAGCAGCTTGGAGCAGGGGTACACTGAAGCTTTCTTT. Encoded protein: CASSLEQGYTEAFF.